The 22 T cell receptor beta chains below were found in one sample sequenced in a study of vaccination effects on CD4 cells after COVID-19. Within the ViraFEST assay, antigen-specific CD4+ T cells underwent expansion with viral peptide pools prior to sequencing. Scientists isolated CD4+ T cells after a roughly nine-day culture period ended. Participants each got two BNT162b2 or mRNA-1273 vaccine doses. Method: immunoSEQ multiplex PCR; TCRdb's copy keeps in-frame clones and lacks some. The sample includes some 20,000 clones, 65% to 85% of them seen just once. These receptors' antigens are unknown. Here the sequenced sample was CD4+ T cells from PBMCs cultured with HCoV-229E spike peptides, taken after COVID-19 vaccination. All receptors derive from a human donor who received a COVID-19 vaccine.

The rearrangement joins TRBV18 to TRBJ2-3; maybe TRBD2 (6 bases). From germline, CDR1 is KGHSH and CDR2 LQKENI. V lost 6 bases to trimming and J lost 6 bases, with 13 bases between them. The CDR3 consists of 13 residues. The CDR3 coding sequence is TGTGCCAGCTCGCCCAGTGGAGGGGATACGCAGTATTTT. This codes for CASSPSGGDTQYF.

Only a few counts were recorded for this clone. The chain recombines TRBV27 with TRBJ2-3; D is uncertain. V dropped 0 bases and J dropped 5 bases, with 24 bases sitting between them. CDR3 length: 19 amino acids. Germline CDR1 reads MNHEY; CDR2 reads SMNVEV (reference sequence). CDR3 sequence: CASSLSLPPKPLFGDTQYF. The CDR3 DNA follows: TGTGCCAGCAGTTTATCGTTACCCCCTAAGCCCCTATTTGGAGATACGCAGTATTTT.

CDR3 region: CASSLVRVGTGELFF. The CDR3 nucleotides read TGTGCCAGCAGCTTAGTTAGGGTAGGCACCGGGGAGCTGTTTTTT. This rearrangement joins TRBV11-2 to TRBJ2-2; D gene ambiguous. V lost 1 base to trimming and J lost 4 bases, with 10 bases between them. CDR3 size: 15 residues. Germline lookup yields CDR1 SGHAT and CDR2 FQNNGV.

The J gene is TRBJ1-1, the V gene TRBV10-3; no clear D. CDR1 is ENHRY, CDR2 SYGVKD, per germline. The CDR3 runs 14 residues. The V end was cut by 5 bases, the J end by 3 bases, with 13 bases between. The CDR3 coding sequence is TGTGCCATCAGTAGGGAGGGAGGTGACACTGAAGCTTTCTTT. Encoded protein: CAISREGGDTEAFF.

The CDR3: CASSEEGSGANVLTF. The CDR3 DNA reads TGTGCCAGCAGTGAAGAGGGCTCTGGGGCCAACGTCCTGACTTTC. The V call is TRBV6-1, the J call TRBJ2-6; D gene ambiguous. The CDR3 loop spans 15 amino acids. The germline V and J ends were trimmed by 1 base and 0 bases, with 4 bases remaining between them. Per germline, CDR1 MNHNS and CDR2 SASEGT.

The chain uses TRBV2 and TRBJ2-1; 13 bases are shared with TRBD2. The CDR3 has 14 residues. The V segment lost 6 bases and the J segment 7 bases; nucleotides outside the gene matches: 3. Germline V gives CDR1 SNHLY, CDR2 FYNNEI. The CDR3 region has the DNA TGTGCCAGCAGACTAGCGGGAGGGGCAAATGAGCAGTTCTTC. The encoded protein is CASRLAGGANEQFF. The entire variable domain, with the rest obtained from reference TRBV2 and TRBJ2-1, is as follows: EPEVTQTPSHQVTQMGQEVILRCVPISNHLYFYWYRQILGQKVEFLVSFYNNEISEKSEIFDDQFSVERPDGSNFTLKIRSTKLEDSAMYFCASRLAGGANEQFFGPGTRLTVL.

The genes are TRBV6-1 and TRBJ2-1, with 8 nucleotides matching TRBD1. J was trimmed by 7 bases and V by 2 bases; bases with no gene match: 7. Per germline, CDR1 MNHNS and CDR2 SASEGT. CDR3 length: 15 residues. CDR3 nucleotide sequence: TGTGCCAGCAGTGAATACCAGGGGGCTGGGAATGAGCAGTTCTTC. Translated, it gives CASSEYQGAGNEQFF.

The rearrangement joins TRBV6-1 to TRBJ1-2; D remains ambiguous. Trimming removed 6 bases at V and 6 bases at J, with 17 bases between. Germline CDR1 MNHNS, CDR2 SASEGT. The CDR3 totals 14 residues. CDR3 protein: CASSRALRGNGYTF. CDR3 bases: TGTGCCAGCAGCCGGGCCCTGCGAGGAAATGGCTACACCTTC.

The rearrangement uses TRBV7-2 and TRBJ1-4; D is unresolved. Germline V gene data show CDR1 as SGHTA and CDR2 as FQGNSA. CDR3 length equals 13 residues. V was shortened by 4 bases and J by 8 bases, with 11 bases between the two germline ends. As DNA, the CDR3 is TGTGCCAGCAGCTCTACCGAGACGGAAAAACTGTTTTTT. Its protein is CASSSTETEKLFF. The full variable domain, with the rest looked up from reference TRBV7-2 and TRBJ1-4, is GAGVSQSPSNKVTEKGKDVELRCDPISGHTALYWYRQSLGQGLEFLIYFQGNSAPDKSGLPSDRFSAERTGGSVSTLTIQRTQQEDSAVYLCASSSTETEKLFFGSGTQLSVL.

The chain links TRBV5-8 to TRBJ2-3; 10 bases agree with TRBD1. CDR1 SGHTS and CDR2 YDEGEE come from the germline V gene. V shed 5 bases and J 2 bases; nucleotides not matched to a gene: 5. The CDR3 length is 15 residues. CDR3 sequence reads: CASRIGQGDTDTQYF. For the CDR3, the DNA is TGTGCCAGCAGAATAGGACAGGGGGACACAGATACGCAGTATTTT.

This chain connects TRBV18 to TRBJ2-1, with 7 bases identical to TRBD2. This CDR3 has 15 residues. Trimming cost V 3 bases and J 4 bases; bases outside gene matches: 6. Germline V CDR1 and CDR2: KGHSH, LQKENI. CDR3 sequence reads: CASSPNGGIYNEQFF. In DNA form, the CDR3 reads TGTGCCAGCTCACCTAACGGGGGGATTTACAATGAGCAGTTCTTC.

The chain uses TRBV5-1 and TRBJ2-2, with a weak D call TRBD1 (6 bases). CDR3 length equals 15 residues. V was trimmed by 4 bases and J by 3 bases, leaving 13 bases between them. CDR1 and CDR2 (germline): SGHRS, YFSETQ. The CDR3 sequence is CASSLGGTDTGELFF. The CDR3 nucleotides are TGCGCCAGCAGCCTAGGGGGAACCGACACCGGGGAGCTGTTTTTT.

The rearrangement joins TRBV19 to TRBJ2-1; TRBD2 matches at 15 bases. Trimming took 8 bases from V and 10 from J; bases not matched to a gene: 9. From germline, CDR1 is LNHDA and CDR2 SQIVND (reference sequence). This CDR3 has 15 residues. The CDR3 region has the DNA TGTGCCAGTGGAGGACTAGCGGGAGGGTTAGGGGAGCAGTTCTTC. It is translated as CASGGLAGGLGEQFF.

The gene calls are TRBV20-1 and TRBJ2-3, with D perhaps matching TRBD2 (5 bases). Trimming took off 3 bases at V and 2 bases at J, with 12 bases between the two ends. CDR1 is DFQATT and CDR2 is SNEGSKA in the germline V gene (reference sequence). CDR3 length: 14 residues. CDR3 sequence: CSASPPRATDTQYF. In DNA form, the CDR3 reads TGCAGTGCTAGTCCCCCGCGGGCCACAGATACGCAGTATTTT.

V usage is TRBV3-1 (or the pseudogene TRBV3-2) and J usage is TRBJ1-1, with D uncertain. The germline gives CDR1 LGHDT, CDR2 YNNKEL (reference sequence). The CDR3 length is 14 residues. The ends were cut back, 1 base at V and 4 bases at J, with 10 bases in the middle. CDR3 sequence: CASSQVTGSTEAFF. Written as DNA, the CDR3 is TGTGCCAGCAGCCAAGTCACGGGGAGCACTGAAGCTTTCTTT.

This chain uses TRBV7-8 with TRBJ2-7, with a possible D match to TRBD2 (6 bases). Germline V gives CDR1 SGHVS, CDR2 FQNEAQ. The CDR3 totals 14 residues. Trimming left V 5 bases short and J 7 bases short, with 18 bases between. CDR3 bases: TGTGCCAGCAGCAAGACTAGGTTCGCTGGTGAGCAGTACTTC. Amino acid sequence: CASSKTRFAGEQYF.

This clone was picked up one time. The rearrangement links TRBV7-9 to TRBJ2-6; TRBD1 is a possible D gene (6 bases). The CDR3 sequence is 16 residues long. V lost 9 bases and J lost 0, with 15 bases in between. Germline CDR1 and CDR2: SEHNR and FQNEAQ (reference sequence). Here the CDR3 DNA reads TGTGCCAGTTTCTGGGGGCAGTCCTCTGGGGCCAACGTCCTGACTTTC. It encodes CASFWGQSSGANVLTF.

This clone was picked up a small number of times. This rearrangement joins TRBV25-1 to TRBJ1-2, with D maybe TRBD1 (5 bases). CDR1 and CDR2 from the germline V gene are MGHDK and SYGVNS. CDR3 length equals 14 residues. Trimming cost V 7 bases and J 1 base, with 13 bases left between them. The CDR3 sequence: CASTAWGDNYGYTF. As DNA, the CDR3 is TGTGCCAGCACCGCCTGGGGGGATAACTATGGCTACACCTTC.

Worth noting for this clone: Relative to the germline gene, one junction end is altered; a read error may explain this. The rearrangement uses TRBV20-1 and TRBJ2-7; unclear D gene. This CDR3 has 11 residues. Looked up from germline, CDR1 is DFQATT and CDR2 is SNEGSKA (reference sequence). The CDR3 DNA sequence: TGCAGTGCTGGAGATTCCTACGAGCAGTACTTC. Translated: CSAGDSYEQYF.

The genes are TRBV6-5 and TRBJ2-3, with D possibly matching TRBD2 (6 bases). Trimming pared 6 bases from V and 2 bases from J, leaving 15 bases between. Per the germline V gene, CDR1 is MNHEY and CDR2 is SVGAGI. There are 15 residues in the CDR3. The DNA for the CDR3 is TGTGCCAGCAGGGCGACTAGGGATGCCACAGATACGCAGTATTTT. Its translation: CASRATRDATDTQYF.

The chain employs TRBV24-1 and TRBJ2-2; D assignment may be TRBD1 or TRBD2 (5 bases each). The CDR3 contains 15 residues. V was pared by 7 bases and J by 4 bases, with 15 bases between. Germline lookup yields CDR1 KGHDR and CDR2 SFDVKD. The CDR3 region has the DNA TGTGCCACCAGCAAATCCGGGACCACCACCGGGGAGCTGTTTTTT. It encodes CATSKSGTTTGELFF.

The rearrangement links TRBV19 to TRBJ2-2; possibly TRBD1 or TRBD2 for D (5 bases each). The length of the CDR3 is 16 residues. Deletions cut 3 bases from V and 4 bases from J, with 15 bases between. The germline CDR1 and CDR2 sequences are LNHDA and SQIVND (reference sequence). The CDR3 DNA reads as TGTGCCAGTAGTATTTATGCAGGGAGCGGCACCGGGGAGCTGTTTTTT. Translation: CASSIYAGSGTGELFF.